This T cell receptor beta chain was observed in a study of CXCR3-negative and CXCR3-positive naive CD8 T cells. UMI-labeled 5' RACE TRB cDNA libraries were prepared from the cells. TCRdb reprocessed the 5' RACE reads, keeping one entry per CDR3 protein, no DNA. The table lists more than 70,000 distinct CDR3 sequences. Overall study results and limits: CXCR3-positive naive cells had more hydrophobic TRB CDR3s than CXCR3-negative naive cells.

This CDR3 has 13 residues. Germline lookup yields CDR1 MNHEY and CDR2 SMNVEV (reference sequence). Triplicates of over 250,000 cells were sorted from each CD8+ T cell subset. With respect to this clonotype: Its antigen is still unknown.

The receptor's source is a human donor in good health. Some clones in this sample may be carry-over from other donors' samples. V is TRBV27 and J is TRBJ2-7. Material: naive CXCR3+ CD8+ T cells from blood. Indicated subset: CD45RO-CCR7+CD27+CD95- naive CD8+ T cells expressing CXCR3 (TNR3+). CDR3 loop: CASSLQASYEQYF.